Shown below are 21 T cell receptor beta chains from a single sample sequenced in a study of cytomegalovirus exposure and HLA in healthy donors. In the PCR, 60 Vbeta and 13 Jbeta primers were used. Clones were sequenced by immunoSEQ multiplex PCR, and TCRdb holds only the in-frame ones, with some missing. Counted here are about 150,000 clones, 80% to 85% occurring once; the ten biggest clones make up about 0.39%. The sequenced material came from PBMCs. These receptors all come from a boy aged 2 to 10 in good health and CMV-seronegative.

The chain employs TRBV19 and TRBJ1-1; 10 nucleotides match TRBD1. This CDR3 spans 16 amino acids. Trimming at V came to 3 bases and at J to 10 bases, leaving 14 bases not matched to a gene. In germline, CDR1 is LNHDA, CDR2 SQIVND (reference sequence). CDR3 coding DNA: TGTGCCAGTAGTATTTCCCGGGACAGGGGAGGAGTAGGAGCTTTCTTT. Its translation is CASSISRDRGGVGAFF.

This chain joins TRBV30 and TRBJ2-2; 8 positions agree with TRBD2. Germline trimming cut 4 bases from V and 6 bases from J; bases unmatched to any gene: 7. The CDR3 covers 14 residues. In germline, CDR1 is GTSNPN, CDR2 SVGIG (reference sequence). The CDR3 reads CAWTGTRQSGELFF. The CDR3 region has the DNA TGTGCCTGGACCGGGACTAGACAATCCGGGGAGCTGTTTTTT.

The J gene is TRBJ2-1, the V gene TRBV25-1, with 7 bases aligning to TRBD2. The CDR3 is made up of 16 amino acids. Germline values: CDR1 MGHDK, CDR2 SYGVNS. Trimming took 0 bases from V and 2 from J; bases not matched to a gene: 4. The chain's CDR3 is CASSEYDGRTYNEQFF. CDR3 nucleotides: TGTGCCAGCAGTGAATATGACGGGAGGACCTACAATGAGCAGTTCTTC.

The chain uses TRBV4-1 and TRBJ2-7, with D perhaps TRBD1 (5 bases). This CDR3 has 13 amino acids. Germline V lookup: CDR1 MGHRA, CDR2 YSYEKL. Trimming took off 0 bases at V and 3 bases at J, with 6 bases between the two ends. CDR3 residues: CASSQDRDYEQYF. The CDR3, as DNA: TGCGCCAGCAGCCAAGACAGGGACTACGAGCAGTACTTC.

V usage is TRBV2 and J usage is TRBJ2-2; TRBD2 is a possible D gene (5 bases). V lost 4 bases and J lost 0, with 6 bases in between. The CDR3 length is 14 residues. Germline V CDR1 and CDR2: SNHLY, FYNNEI. The CDR3 sequence: CASSGLSNTGELFF. CDR3 nucleotide sequence: TGTGCCAGCAGTGGACTATCGAACACCGGGGAGCTGTTTTTT.

The rearrangement joins TRBV27 to TRBJ2-7; perhaps TRBD1 as D (6 bases). This CDR3 is 15 amino acids long. CDR1 and CDR2 (germline): MNHEY, SMNVEV (reference sequence). Trimming took 2 bases from V and 0 from J, leaving 11 bases between them. CDR3 region: CASSLIGGNSYEQYF. The CDR3 coding sequence is TGTGCCAGCAGTTTAATAGGGGGTAACTCCTACGAGCAGTACTTC.

This clone showed up just once. V gene TRBV9 combines with J gene TRBJ2-2; 8 positions agree with TRBD1. V lost 0 bases to trimming and J lost 6 bases; unmatched junction nucleotides: 7. Germline-derived CDR1 and CDR2 are SGDLS and YYNGEE. This CDR3 has 16 amino acids. The CDR3: CASSVAGQGAAGELFF. In DNA form, the CDR3 reads TGTGCCAGCAGCGTAGCTGGGCAGGGGGCGGCCGGGGAGCTGTTTTTT.

The chain links TRBV14 to TRBJ2-1; 9 bases map to TRBD2. Germline V CDR1 and CDR2: SGHDN, FVKESK. Trimming took 3 bases from V and 5 from J; bases not matched to a gene: 8. The CDR3 loop spans 16 amino acids. CDR3 sequence: CASSQRMASGNNEQFF. As DNA, the CDR3 is TGTGCCAGCAGCCAGAGGATGGCTAGCGGGAACAATGAGCAGTTCTTC.

In this sample, this clone turned up once. The V and J genes are TRBV30 and TRBJ1-2; D remains ambiguous. Trimming took off 0 bases at V and 4 bases at J, with 9 bases between the two ends. Germline-derived CDR1 and CDR2 are GTSNPN and SVGIG (reference sequence). The CDR3 is made up of 13 amino acids. The CDR3 region is CAWSVNRAYGYTF. Written as DNA, the CDR3 is TGTGCCTGGAGTGTCAACAGAGCCTATGGCTACACCTTC.

The chain employs TRBV9 and TRBJ1-1; 7 bases line up with TRBD1. Germline loops: CDR1 SGDLS, CDR2 YYNGEE. V trimming: 0 bases; J trimming: 11 bases; junction bases outside the gene matches: 7. The CDR3 length is 13 residues. In DNA form, the CDR3 reads TGTGCCAGCAGCGTAGACCTAACAGGGGACGCTTTCTTT. It specifies CASSVDLTGDAFF.

This clone appeared a single time. This chain links TRBV30 with TRBJ1-6; no firm D call. The CDR3 loop spans 12 amino acids. The V end was cut by 2 bases, the J end by 13 bases, with 12 bases between. The germline V gene has CDR1 GTSNPN and CDR2 SVGIG (reference sequence). CDR3 residues: CAWSFSMSPLHF. In DNA, the CDR3 is TGTGCCTGGAGTTTTAGTATGAGTCCCCTCCACTTT.

J is TRBJ1-4 and V is TRBV2; 7 bases align to TRBD1. Germline CDR1 reads SNHLY; CDR2 reads FYNNEI. V shed 0 bases, J shed 4 bases, and the junction held 5 bases outside the gene matches. This CDR3 region has 16 residues. CDR3 region: CASSEADRLINEKLFF. In DNA, the CDR3 is TGTGCCAGCAGTGAAGCGGACAGGCTGATTAATGAAAAACTGTTTTTT.

The V and J genes are TRBV9 and TRBJ2-1, with a weak D call TRBD1 (5 bases). Trimming removed 2 bases at V and 9 bases at J, with 18 bases between. The germline V gene encodes CDR1 SGDLS and CDR2 YYNGEE. CDR3 length equals 15 residues. DNA of the CDR3: TGTGCCAGCAGCGTGGGTGCGGACCGTAGGGGTGAGCAGTTCTTC. It is translated as CASSVGADRRGEQFF.

The chain employs TRBV29-1 and TRBJ1-5; TRBD1 might be the D (5 bases). The germline gives CDR1 SQVTM, CDR2 ANQGSEA. The CDR3 runs to 12 residues. As DNA, the CDR3 is TGCAGTGCCCAGGGTCCCAATCAGCCCCAGCATTTT. It encodes CSAQGPNQPQHF.

The chain uses TRBV27 and TRBJ2-7, with a tentative D call TRBD1 (7 bases). The CDR3 consists of 14 residues. Germline lookup yields CDR1 MNHEY and CDR2 SMNVEV (reference sequence). V was trimmed by 7 bases and J by 2 bases, leaving 15 bases between them. The CDR3 reads CASTKTGRTYEQYF. CDR3 coding DNA: TGTGCCAGCACAAAGACAGGGAGGACCTACGAGCAGTACTTC.

The rearrangement links TRBV9 to TRBJ2-2; no firm D call. Germline lookup yields CDR1 SGDLS and CDR2 YYNGEE. Trimming took 1 base from V and 0 from J, leaving 7 bases between them. The CDR3 extends over 15 amino acids. The CDR3 nucleotides read TGTGCCAGCAGCGTAACAGATTCGAACACCGGGGAGCTGTTTTTT. It translates to CASSVTDSNTGELFF. The complete variable domain, with remaining parts taken from reference TRBV9 and TRBJ2-2, reads DSGVTQTPKHLITATGQRVTLRCSPRSGDLSVYWYQQSLDQGLQFLIQYYNGEERAKGNILERFSAQQFPDLHSELNLSSLELGDSALYFCASSVTDSNTGELFFGEGSRLTVL.

This chain connects TRBV28 to TRBJ2-3, with 7 bases lining up with TRBD2. Losses at the gene ends were 4 bases for V and 2 bases for J; bases not matched to a gene: 6. This CDR3 is 15 amino acids long. Germline assignment: CDR1 MDHEN and CDR2 SYDVKM. CDR3 sequence reads: CASSYSGEITDTQYF. CDR3 DNA sequence: TGTGCCAGCAGTTACAGCGGGGAAATCACAGATACGCAGTATTTT. Supplemented by reference TRBV28 and TRBJ2-3, the full variable domain reads DVKVTQSSRYLVKRTGEKVFLECVQDMDHENMFWYRQDPGLGLRLIYFSYDVKMKEKGDIPEGYSVSREKKERFSLILESASTNQTSMYLCASSYSGEITDTQYFGPGTRLTVL.

The rearrangement uses TRBV10-3 and TRBJ2-7; 9 bases are shared with TRBD1. V lost 2 bases to trimming and J lost 3 bases; unmatched junction nucleotides: 2. This CDR3 contains 14 residues. Germline V gene data show CDR1 as ENHRY and CDR2 as SYGVKD. The CDR3 DNA reads as TGTGCCATCAGTGAGCCGGACAGGGGCTACGAGCAGTACTTC. This codes for CAISEPDRGYEQYF.

The chain has TRBV28 and TRBJ2-1; TRBD2 agrees at 15 bases. The CDR3 runs 20 residues. Trimming at V came to 2 bases and at J to 0 bases, leaving 8 bases not matched to a gene. Germline loops: CDR1 MDHEN, CDR2 SYDVKM. CDR3 DNA: TGTGCCAGCAGTTTACCGGGACTAGCGGGAGGAATGAGCTCCTACAATGAGCAGTTCTTC. It codes for CASSLPGLAGGMSSYNEQFF.

J is TRBJ2-1 and V is TRBV7-9, with D hard to call. The ends were cut back, 0 bases at V and 0 bases at J, with 6 bases in the middle. Germline V gene sequence: CDR1 SEHNR, CDR2 FQNEAQ (reference sequence). This CDR3 spans 15 amino acids. CDR3 DNA sequence: TGTGCCAGCAGCTTAGCTTATAGCTCCTACAATGAGCAGTTCTTC. Protein product: CASSLAYSSYNEQFF.

This CDR3 reads CASTRVSDDEQFF. The CDR3 DNA sequence: TGTGCCAGTACCAGGGTTAGTGACGATGAGCAGTTCTTC. V and J are TRBV6-5 and TRBJ2-1; D might be TRBD1 (5 bases). V was shortened by 9 bases and J by 8 bases, with 17 bases between the two germline ends. This CDR3 is built from 13 residues. The V gene's germline CDR1 is MNHEY and CDR2 SVGAGI.